A selection of T cell receptor beta chains follows, all from one sample in a study of cytomegalovirus exposure and HLA in healthy donors. Sequencing was performed with immunoSEQ multiplex PCR; in TCRdb, only in-frame clones are kept and a portion is missing. The sample lists 100,000 or so clones, around 78% occurring once. Sequenced input: PBMCs. The source of these receptors is a male donor in good health and CMV-seronegative. The CDR3 runs from the conserved cysteine through the conserved F or W. D genes are given only for firm matches. Some rows have no size entry. The others give once, few or many, or a class for an expanded clone.

j_call,v_call,clone_size,d_call,cdr3_aa,cdr3_nt
TRBJ2-7,TRBV12-2,NA,NA,CASRLAKGAQEQYF,TGTGCAAGTCGCTTAGCCAAAGGGGCGCAAGAGCAGTACTTC
TRBJ2-5,TRBV23-1,NA,NA,CASSLRDLCSRETQYF,TGCGCCAGCAGTCTTAGGGACTTATGTTCCCGGGAGACCCAGTACTTC
TRBJ2-1,TRBV9,NA,NA,CASSVEDWTNYNEQFF,TGTGCCAGCAGCGTAGAGGATTGGACTAATTACAATGAGCAGTTCTTC
TRBJ2-7,TRBV6-1,NA,NA,CATTTGFSSYEQYF,TGTGCCACGACGACAGGTTTCTCTTCCTACGAGCAGTACTTC
TRBJ1-2,TRBV19,NA,NA,CASSIGSRSSYGYTF,TGTGCCAGTAGTATAGGTTCCCGGAGCTCTTATGGCTACACCTTC
TRBJ2-3,TRBV30,NA,NA,CAWKYLVSTDTQYF,TGTGCCTGGAAGTATCTAGTTAGCACAGATACGCAGTATTTT
TRBJ1-4,TRBV5-1,NA,NA,CASSFAGTGNEKLFF,TGCGCCAGCAGCTTCGCGGGCACAGGGAATGAAAAACTGTTTTTT
TRBJ1-1,TRBV19,NA,NA,CASSGPAGWGTEAFF,TGTGCCAGTAGTGGCCCGGCGGGGTGGGGCACTGAAGCTTTCTTT
TRBJ2-3,TRBV4-2,NA,TRBD2,CASSPLGVLAGSTDTQYF,TGTGCCAGCAGCCCTCTTGGGGTACTAGCGGGTAGCACAGATACGCAGTATTTT
TRBJ2-5,TRBV4-3,NA,TRBD2,CASSQDASGVETQYF,TGCGCCAGCAGCCAAGATGCTAGCGGCGTAGAGACCCAGTACTTC
TRBJ2-7,TRBV4-1,NA,TRBD2,CASSQDPSGETYEQYF,TGCGCCAGCAGCCAAGATCCTAGCGGGGAGACCTACGAGCAGTACTTC
TRBJ2-7,TRBV10-1,NA,TRBD2,CASSHPIAGGSSYEQYF,TGCGCCAGCTCTCACCCTATAGCGGGAGGCTCCTCCTACGAGCAGTACTTC
TRBJ2-7,TRBV11-2,few,TRBD1,CASRSIGGQATYEQYF,TGTGCCAGCAGGTCAATAGGGGGACAGGCTACCTACGAGCAGTACTTC
TRBJ2-5,TRBV27,NA,TRBD2,CASSLTLREGKETQYF,TGTGCCAGCAGTTTAACCTTAAGGGAGGGAAAAGAGACCCAGTACTTC
TRBJ1-5,TRBV7-8,NA,TRBD1,CASSRQGQSNQPQHF,TGTGCCAGCAGCCGACAGGGTCAAAGCAATCAGCCCCAGCATTTT
TRBJ1-1,TRBV7-9,NA,TRBD1,CASSTRTGNTEAFF,TGTGCCAGCAGCACGAGGACAGGGAACACTGAAGCTTTCTTT
TRBJ1-2,TRBV4-1,NA,TRBD1,CASSQAPLKAGGMDYGYTF,TGCGCCAGCAGCCAAGCTCCATTGAAGGCAGGGGGCATGGACTATGGCTACACCTTC
TRBJ1-1,TRBV11-1,once,NA,CASSFQQGTEAFF,TGTGCCAGCAGCTTCCAACAGGGTACTGAAGCTTTCTTT
TRBJ1-2,TRBV28,NA,NA,CASRSGVRGYTF,TGTGCCAGCAGATCAGGGGTGCGGGGCTACACCTTC
TRBJ2-5,TRBV5-5,NA,NA,CASSLQGVGVETQYF,TGTGCCAGCAGCTTACAGGGCGTAGGTGTAGAGACCCAGTACTTC
TRBJ2-7,TRBV27,NA,NA,CASSLKPTGTYEQYF,TGTGCCAGCAGTTTAAAGCCCACAGGAACCTACGAGCAGTACTTC
TRBJ2-2,TRBV7-8,NA,NA,CASSLLGSGDTGELFF,TGTGCCAGCAGCTTACTTGGTAGCGGTGACACCGGGGAGCTGTTTTTT
TRBJ2-1,TRBV9,NA,NA,CASSVDGGDNEQFF,TGTGCCAGCAGCGTAGACGGGGGAGACAATGAGCAGTTCTTC
TRBJ2-7,TRBV2,NA,NA,CATGFREQYF,TGTGCCACAGGGTTCCGCGAGCAGTACTTC
TRBJ2-3,TRBV25-1,NA,NA,CASSESSENTDTQYF,TGTGCCAGCAGTGAATCCAGCGAAAACACAGATACGCAGTATTTT
TRBJ2-5,TRBV4-3,many,TRBD2,CASSQEYRLAGAETQYF,TGCGCCAGCAGCCAAGAATACCGGCTAGCGGGAGCAGAGACCCAGTACTTC
TRBJ2-1,TRBV6-1,NA,NA,CASSEAYGGIVLKQFF,TGTGCCAGCAGTGAAGCCTACGGCGGGATAGTCTTGAAGCAGTTCTTC
TRBJ1-1,TRBV6-5,NA,TRBD1,CASSSGQEHTEAFF,TGTGCCAGCAGCTCCGGACAGGAGCACACTGAAGCTTTCTTT
TRBJ2-5,TRBV5-1,few,NA,CASSRQVQETQYF,TGCGCCAGCAGTAGACAGGTTCAAGAGACCCAGTACTTC
TRBJ2-1,TRBV7-9,few,TRBD1,CSSRTLQAGQDHEQFF,TGTTCCAGCAGGACTCTCCAGGCGGGACAGGACCATGAGCAGTTCTTC
TRBJ1-2,TRBV6-5,NA,NA,CASTKDAEGYGYTF,TGTGCCAGCACGAAGGACGCCGAGGGCTATGGCTACACCTTC
TRBJ2-4,TRBV7-2,NA,TRBD1,CASSLTGARIQYF,TGTGCCAGCAGCCTCACAGGGGCTCGGATTCAGTACTTC
TRBJ2-3,TRBV5-1,few,TRBD2,CASSLVREGPHTQYF,TGCGCCAGCAGCTTGGTGCGGGAGGGCCCACATACGCAGTATTTT
TRBJ1-1,TRBV5-8,NA,TRBD1,CASSLVQGGTNTEAFF,TGTGCCAGCAGCTTGGTGCAGGGGGGTACGAACACTGAAGCTTTCTTT
TRBJ2-1,TRBV30,NA,TRBD2,CAWSVFRTSGYNEQFF,TGTGCCTGGAGTGTCTTTCGGACTAGCGGTTACAATGAGCAGTTCTTC
TRBJ1-5,TRBV27,NA,NA,CASSFSGINQPQHF,TGTGCCAGCAGTTTTTCAGGGATTAATCAGCCCCAGCATTTT
TRBJ1-2,TRBV30,NA,NA,CAWSVPRTGYGYTF,TGTGCCTGGAGTGTACCCCGGACTGGTTATGGCTACACCTTC
TRBJ1-1,TRBV10-3,NA,NA,CAISEWGGKMNTEAFF,TGTGCCATCAGTGAGTGGGGGGGGAAAATGAACACTGAAGCTTTCTTT
TRBJ1-4,TRBV27,few,NA,CAIGVGEKLFF,TGTGCCATCGGGGTAGGGGAAAAACTGTTTTTT
TRBJ1-2,TRBV5-1,NA,TRBD1,CASSSGGTAVYGYTF,TGCGCCAGCAGCTCGGGAGGGACAGCGGTCTATGGCTACACCTTC
TRBJ1-1,TRBV11-3,NA,NA,CASSSLDRNTEAFF,TGTGCCAGCAGCTCCTTAGACAGGAACACTGAAGCTTTCTTT
TRBJ2-1,TRBV2,NA,TRBD2,CASSSPGRANEQFF,TGTGCCAGCAGTTCTCCCGGGAGGGCCAATGAGCAGTTCTTC
TRBJ2-7,TRBV30,once,NA,CAWSSVRGGVNEQYF,TGTGCCTGGAGTAGTGTCAGGGGCGGCGTGAACGAGCAGTACTTC
TRBJ2-3,TRBV7-9,NA,TRBD2,CASSPVLAGTDTQYF,TGTGCCAGCAGCCCGGTACTAGCGGGCACAGATACGCAGTATTTT
TRBJ1-6,TRBV27,NA,NA,CASSPGGTLHF,TGTGCCAGCAGCCCGGGGGGGACCCTCCACTTT
TRBJ2-7,TRBV28,NA,NA,CASSPTSISYEQYF,TGTGCCAGCAGCCCTACTAGCATCTCCTACGAGCAGTACTTC
TRBJ2-5,TRBV7-2,once,NA,CASSQVGGWGETQYF,TGTGCCAGCAGCCAAGTCGGGGGATGGGGGGAGACCCAGTACTTC
TRBJ1-5,TRBV12-5,NA,TRBD1,CASDLDREPLGGQPQHF,TGTGCTAGTGACCTCGACAGGGAACCATTGGGGGGTCAGCCCCAGCATTTT
TRBJ2-1,TRBV29-1,NA,TRBD1,CSVLGQGHDEQFF,TGCAGCGTTCTGGGACAGGGTCACGATGAGCAGTTCTTC
TRBJ2-2,TRBV6-4,medium-sized,TRBD1,CASSETGSLDTGELFF,TGTGCCAGCAGTGAGACAGGGAGTTTGGACACCGGGGAGCTGTTTTTT
TRBJ2-5,TRBV9,NA,TRBD2,CASSVGLAKGETQYF,TGTGCCAGCAGCGTAGGACTAGCAAAAGGAGAGACCCAGTACTTC
TRBJ1-1,TRBV2,NA,NA,CASKDTFNTEAFF,TGTGCCAGCAAAGACACTTTTAACACTGAAGCTTTCTTT
TRBJ1-1,TRBV2,NA,NA,CASSDERGTEAFF,TGTGCCAGCAGTGACGAAAGGGGGACTGAAGCTTTCTTT
TRBJ2-7,TRBV28,NA,TRBD2,CASSLSGGRDEQYF,TGTGCCAGCAGTTTAAGCGGGGGAAGGGACGAGCAGTACTTC